This record concerns one TCR beta chain sequence. This entry comes from a study of cytomegalovirus exposure and HLA in healthy donors. Vbeta (60) and Jbeta (13) primers were used in the PCR. Data came from immunoSEQ multiplex PCR; TCRdb stores just in-frame clones and leaves some out. The sample consists of approximately 180,000 clones, more than 60% of them appearing once. This CDR3 comprises 17 residues. Germline CDR1 reads LGHNA; CDR2 reads YSLEER. J lost 5 bases, V lost 1 base, and 7 bases had no gene match. Sequencing input: PBMCs. The origin of this receptor is a human donor in good health. The rearrangement uses TRBV4-3 and TRBJ2-2; TRBD2 agrees at 10 bases. For the CDR3, the DNA is TGCGCCAGCAGCCAAGTTCCAGCGGGGGGGCGTACCGGGGAGCTGTTTTTT. Its translation is CASSQVPAGGRTGELFF.